This TCR beta chain comes out of a study of blood T cells in healthy people across ages. Study observations and caveats: Long-lived donors had more naive CD4+ cells and higher diversity than aged donors.

With respect to this clonotype: The antigen is not known.

Trimming took 2 bases from V and 6 from J, leaving 8 bases between them. The CDR3 length is 11 residues. Per germline, CDR1 GTSNPN and CDR2 SVGIG (reference sequence). A second PCR of 7 to 11 cycles used a sample-barcoded 5' primer and a J-beta primer mix. TCRdb called the 5' RACE reads again in MiXCR, with one record for every CDR3 protein. Of 800,000 or so distinct CDR3 sequences in the sample, about 42% were seen once. The source of this sequence is a man at least 80 years old in good health. The specimen sequenced was blood. V usage is TRBV30 and J usage is TRBJ2-7; no clear D gene. The CDR3 reads CAWSTTFEQYF. As DNA, the CDR3 is TGTGCCTGGAGTACAACTTTCGAGCAGTACTTC.